Listed below are T cell receptor beta chains from one sample, sequenced in a study. TCRdb re-derived calls from the multiplex PCR reads in MiXCR, one entry per CDR3 protein. The sample contains 950 or so distinct CDR3 sequences, approximately 6% of which appear only once. Material for sequencing was tumor-infiltrating naive CD4+ T cells sorted from the breast tumor. All receptors derive from a female donor with breast cancer. Each CDR3 is given with its conserved first and last residue. A D gene is named only where the DNA matches it firmly. Not all rows give a size; the values are once, few, many and, for expanded clones, a class.

D	V	size	J	CDR3	DNA
.	TRBV12-3/TRBV12-4	medium-sized	TRBJ1-2	CASSQDRNYGYTF	TGTGCCAGCAGCCAAGACAGAAACTATGGCTACACCTTC
TRBD1	TRBV12-3/TRBV12-4	medium-sized	TRBJ1-2	CASRTGNYGYTF	TGTGCCAGCAGGACAGGGAACTATGGCTACACCTTC
.	TRBV12-3/TRBV12-4	medium-sized	TRBJ1-2	CASSLSGGGGYTF	TGTGCCAGCAGTTTGTCGGGAGGTGGTGGCTACACCTTC
.	TRBV12-3/TRBV12-4	medium-sized	TRBJ1-2	CASSTGQNYGYTF	TGTGCCAGCAGTACCGGACAGAACTATGGCTACACCTTC
.	TRBV12-3/TRBV12-4	medium-sized	TRBJ1-2	CASSFGTENYGYTF	TGTGCCAGCAGTTTTGGTACCGAGAACTATGGCTACACCTTC
TRBD1	TRBV12-3/TRBV12-4	medium-sized	TRBJ1-2	CASSSRQGVGYGYTF	TGTGCCAGCAGTTCCCGACAGGGTGTGGGCTATGGCTACACCTTC
.	TRBV12-3/TRBV12-4	.	TRBJ1-2	CASSLNTVNVYGYTF	TGTGCCAGCAGTTTGAACACGGTGAACGTCTATGGCTACACCTTC
.	TRBV12-3/TRBV12-4	few	TRBJ1-2	CASSFMNYGYTF	TGTGCCAGCAGTTTCATGAACTATGGCTACACCTTC
.	TRBV12-3/TRBV12-4	medium-sized	TRBJ1-2	CASSLTDGGYGYTF	TGTGCCAGCAGTTTGACAGATGGTGGTTATGGCTACACCTTC
TRBD1	TRBV12-3/TRBV12-4	many	TRBJ1-2	CASGTGIYGYTF	TGTGCCAGCGGGACAGGGATCTATGGCTACACCTTC
.	TRBV12-3/TRBV12-4	few	TRBJ1-2	CASSFDLANGYTF	TGTGCCAGCAGTTTTGATTTAGCTAATGGCTACACCTTC
TRBD1	TRBV12-3/TRBV12-4	medium-sized	TRBJ1-2	CASSPRGQGLNENYGYTF	TGTGCCAGCAGTCCGAGGGGACAGGGATTAAACGAAAACTATGGCTACACCTTC
.	TRBV12-3/TRBV12-4	large	TRBJ1-2	CASSFEFSRTGTNYGYTF	TGTGCCAGCAGTTTCGAGTTTAGTAGAACAGGGACGAACTATGGCTACACCTTC
TRBD1	TRBV12-3/TRBV12-4	medium-sized	TRBJ1-2	CASRRDSLTLHNYGYTF	TGTGCCAGCAGACGGGACAGCCTAACTCTACATAACTATGGCTACACCTTC
.	TRBV12-3/TRBV12-4	medium-sized	TRBJ1-2	CASSLSLAGYGYTF	TGTGCCAGCAGTTTATCCCTAGCAGGCTATGGCTACACCTTC
TRBD1	TRBV12-3/TRBV12-4	medium-sized	TRBJ1-2	CASSPSGQGVSGYTF	TGTGCCAGCAGTCCATCCGGACAGGGAGTAAGCGGCTACACCTTC
TRBD1	TRBV12-3/TRBV12-4	medium-sized	TRBJ1-2	CASSTRTGEDGYTF	TGTGCCAGCAGTACAAGAACAGGGGAAGATGGCTACACCTTC
TRBD1	TRBV12-3/TRBV12-4	medium-sized	TRBJ1-2	CASSFPGQGLYGYTF	TGTGCCAGCAGTTTCCCGGGACAGGGCCTCTATGGCTACACCTTC
.	TRBV12-3/TRBV12-4	many	TRBJ1-2	CASSPTDLGFPRRYTF	TGTGCCAGCAGCCCTACGGACCTAGGATTTCCGAGACGCTACACCTTC
.	TRBV12-3/TRBV12-4	many	TRBJ1-2	CASSQSDGDYGYTF	TGTGCCAGCAGTCAATCCGACGGGGACTATGGCTACACCTTC
.	TRBV12-3/TRBV12-4	large	TRBJ1-2	CASSFRSAYGYTF	TGTGCCAGCAGTTTTAGGTCAGCCTATGGCTACACCTTC
.	TRBV12-3/TRBV12-4	.	TRBJ1-2	CASSLGTGRGTYGYTF	TGTGCCAGCAGTTTAGGAACAGGGCGAGGAACCTATGGCTACACCTTC
.	TRBV12-3/TRBV12-4	large	TRBJ1-2	CASSSTLITYGYTF	TGTGCCAGCAGTTCGACGCTAATAACCTATGGCTACACCTTC
TRBD1	TRBV12-3/TRBV12-4	medium-sized	TRBJ1-2	CASSPTGTAKKEGYTF	TGTGCCAGCAGTCCCACGGGGACAGCAAAGAAGGAAGGCTACACCTTC
TRBD1	TRBV12-3/TRBV12-4	.	TRBJ1-2	CASSPPVDRGYYGYTF	TGTGCCAGCAGTCCACCCGTGGACAGGGGATACTATGGCTACACCTTC
TRBD1	TRBV12-3/TRBV12-4	medium-sized	TRBJ1-2	CASSLGQGANYGYTF	TGTGCCAGCAGTTTAGGACAGGGAGCTAACTATGGCTACACCTTC
.	TRBV12-3/TRBV12-4	medium-sized	TRBJ1-2	CASQEVEYGYTF	TGTGCCAGCCAGGAGGTTGAATATGGCTACACCTTC
.	TRBV12-3/TRBV12-4	large	TRBJ1-2	CASSLQDSYGYTF	TGTGCCAGCAGTTTGCAGGACTCCTATGGCTACACCTTC
.	TRBV12-3/TRBV12-4	.	TRBJ1-2	CASSFNPVNYGYTF	TGTGCCAGCAGTTTTAACCCGGTGAACTATGGCTACACCTTC
.	TRBV12-3/TRBV12-4	.	TRBJ1-2	CASNPLPAGRLHYGYTF	TGTGCCAGCAACCCACTGCCGGCAGGGAGGCTTCACTATGGCTACACCTTC
.	TRBV12-3/TRBV12-4	medium-sized	TRBJ1-2	CASSIQGGYGYTF	TGTGCCAGCAGCATACAGGGTGGCTATGGCTACACCTTC
TRBD1	TRBV12-3/TRBV12-4	large	TRBJ1-2	CASSPGTGGLGLYGYTF	TGTGCCAGCAGTCCCGGGACAGGAGGGCTCGGGCTCTATGGCTACACCTTC
.	TRBV12-3/TRBV12-4	hyperexpanded	TRBJ1-2	CASSPNKGNGYTF	TGTGCCAGCAGTCCTAACAAGGGGAATGGCTACACCTTC
.	TRBV12-3/TRBV12-4	many	TRBJ1-2	CASSLAPGVHGYTF	TGTGCCAGCAGTTTAGCCCCGGGAGTCCATGGCTACACCTTC
.	TRBV12-3/TRBV12-4	medium-sized	TRBJ1-2	CASSFGRNYGYTF	TGTGCCAGCAGTTTTGGGAGAAACTATGGCTACACCTTC
.	TRBV12-3/TRBV12-4	medium-sized	TRBJ1-2	CASSLGTAFYGYTF	TGTGCCAGCAGTTTAGGGACGGCATTCTATGGCTACACCTTC
.	TRBV12-3/TRBV12-4	medium-sized	TRBJ1-2	CASSLKPVGRRYGYTF	TGTGCCAGCAGTTTAAAGCCGGTGGGGCGGAGATATGGCTACACCTTC
.	TRBV12-3/TRBV12-4	many	TRBJ1-2	CASRTDRPYGYTF	TGTGCCAGCAGGACAGACAGGCCATATGGCTACACCTTC
.	TRBV12-3/TRBV12-4	medium-sized	TRBJ1-2	CASTLGGAFYGYTF	TGTGCCAGCACACTTGGAGGGGCCTTTTATGGCTACACCTTC
.	TRBV12-3/TRBV12-4	many	TRBJ1-2	CASSLGQYYGYTF	TGTGCCAGCAGTTTAGGGCAGTACTATGGCTACACCTTC
TRBD1	TRBV12-3/TRBV12-4	medium-sized	TRBJ1-2	CASSGVWTGLWGYTF	TGTGCCAGCAGTGGGGTTTGGACAGGTCTATGGGGCTACACCTTC
.	TRBV12-3/TRBV12-4	few	TRBJ1-2	CASTVGSVYGYTF	TGTGCCAGCACCGTTGGGAGCGTCTATGGCTACACCTTC
.	TRBV12-3/TRBV12-4	medium-sized	TRBJ1-2	CASSLRGAPGYTF	TGTGCCAGCAGTTTACGGGGAGCTCCTGGCTACACCTTC
TRBD1	TRBV12-3/TRBV12-4	large	TRBJ1-2	CASSSTGVGGYTF	TGTGCCAGCAGTTCGACAGGGGTGGGAGGCTACACCTTC
TRBD1	TRBV12-3/TRBV12-4	.	TRBJ1-2	CASGKDRALYGYTF	TGTGCCAGCGGAAAGGACAGGGCATTGTATGGCTACACCTTC
.	TRBV12-3/TRBV12-4	medium-sized	TRBJ1-2	CASSRTHTEGGYTF	TGTGCCAGCAGCCGGACTCACACAGAGGGCGGCTACACCTTC
.	TRBV12-3/TRBV12-4	medium-sized	TRBJ1-2	CASSSDRTGYTF	TGTGCCAGCAGCAGCGACAGGACTGGCTACACCTTC
.	TRBV12-3/TRBV12-4	medium-sized	TRBJ1-2	CASSLRRTAPNYGYTF	TGTGCCAGCAGTTTAAGACGGACGGCTCCTAACTATGGCTACACCTTC
.	TRBV12-3/TRBV12-4	many	TRBJ1-2	CASRRHTILANYGYTF	TGTGCCAGCAGGCGACATACGATCCTAGCTAACTATGGCTACACCTTC
.	TRBV12-3/TRBV12-4	medium-sized	TRBJ1-2	CASSLGGQANYGYTF	TGTGCCAGCAGTTTAGGAGGCCAAGCTAACTATGGCTACACCTTC